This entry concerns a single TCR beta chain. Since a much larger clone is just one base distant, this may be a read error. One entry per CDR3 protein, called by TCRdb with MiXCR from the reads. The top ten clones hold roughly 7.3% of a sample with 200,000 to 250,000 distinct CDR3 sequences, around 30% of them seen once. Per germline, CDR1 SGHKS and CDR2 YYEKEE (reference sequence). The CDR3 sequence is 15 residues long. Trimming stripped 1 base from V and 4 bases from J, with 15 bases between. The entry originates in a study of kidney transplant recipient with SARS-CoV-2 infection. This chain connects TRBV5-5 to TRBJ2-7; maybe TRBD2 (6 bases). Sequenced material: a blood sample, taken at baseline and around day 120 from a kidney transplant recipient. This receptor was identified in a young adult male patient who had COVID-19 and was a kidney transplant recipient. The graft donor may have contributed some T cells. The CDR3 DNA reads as TGTGCCAGCAGCTTGCTTCAGGACTACCGGTACGAGCAGTACTTC. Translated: CASSLLQDYRYEQYF.